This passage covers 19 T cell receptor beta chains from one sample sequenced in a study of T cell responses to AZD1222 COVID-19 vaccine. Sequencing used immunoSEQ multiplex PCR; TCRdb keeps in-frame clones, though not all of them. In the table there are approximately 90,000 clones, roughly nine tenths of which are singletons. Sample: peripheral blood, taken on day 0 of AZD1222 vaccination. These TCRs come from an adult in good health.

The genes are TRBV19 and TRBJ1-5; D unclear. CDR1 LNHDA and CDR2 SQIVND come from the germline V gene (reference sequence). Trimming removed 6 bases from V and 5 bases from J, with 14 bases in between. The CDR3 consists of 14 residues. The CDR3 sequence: CASRQSPSDQPQHF. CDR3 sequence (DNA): TGTGCCAGTAGGCAGAGTCCATCAGATCAGCCCCAGCATTTT. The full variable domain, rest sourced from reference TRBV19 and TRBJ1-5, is DGGITQSPKYLFRKEGQNVTLSCEQNLNHDAMYWYRQDPGQGLRLIYYSQIVNDFQKGDIAEGYSVSREKKESFPLTVTSAQKNPTAFYLCASRQSPSDQPQHFGDGTRLSIL.

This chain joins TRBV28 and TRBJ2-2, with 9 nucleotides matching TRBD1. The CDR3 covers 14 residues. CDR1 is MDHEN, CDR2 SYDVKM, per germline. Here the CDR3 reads CTSRDRAYTGELFF. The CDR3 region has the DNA TGTACGTCGAGGGACAGGGCTTACACCGGGGAGCTGTTTTTT.

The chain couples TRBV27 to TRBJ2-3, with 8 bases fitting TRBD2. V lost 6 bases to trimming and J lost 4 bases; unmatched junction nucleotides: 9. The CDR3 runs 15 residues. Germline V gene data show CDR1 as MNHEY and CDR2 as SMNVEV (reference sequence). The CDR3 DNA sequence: TGTGCCAGCAGGGGGACTAGGACGATGGCAGATACGCAGTATTTT. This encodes CASRGTRTMADTQYF.

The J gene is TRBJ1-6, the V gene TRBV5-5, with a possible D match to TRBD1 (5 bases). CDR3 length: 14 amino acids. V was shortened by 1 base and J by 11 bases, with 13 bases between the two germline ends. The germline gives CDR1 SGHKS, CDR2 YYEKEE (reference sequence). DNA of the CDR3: TGTGCCAGCAGCTTGCCAGTCCGGGGGACACCCCTCCACTTT. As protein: CASSLPVRGTPLHF.

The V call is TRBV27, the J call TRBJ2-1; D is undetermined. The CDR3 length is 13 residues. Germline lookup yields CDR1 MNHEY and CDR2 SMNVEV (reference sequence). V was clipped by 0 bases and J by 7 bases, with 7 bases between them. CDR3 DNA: TGTGCCAGCAGTTTATCCATAAGGAATGAGCAGTTCTTC. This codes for CASSLSIRNEQFF.

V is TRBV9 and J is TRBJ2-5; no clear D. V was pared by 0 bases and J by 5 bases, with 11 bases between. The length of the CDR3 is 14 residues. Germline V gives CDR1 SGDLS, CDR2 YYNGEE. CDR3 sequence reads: CASSVESGRETQYF. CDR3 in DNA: TGTGCCAGCAGCGTAGAGTCTGGCCGTGAGACCCAGTACTTC.

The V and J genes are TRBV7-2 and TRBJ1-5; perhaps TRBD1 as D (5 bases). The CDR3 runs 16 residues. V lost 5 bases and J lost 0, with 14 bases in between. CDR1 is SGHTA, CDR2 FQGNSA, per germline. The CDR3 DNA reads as TGTGCCAGCAGCCCCCAAGTAGGGGATAGCAATCAGCCCCAGCATTTT. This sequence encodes CASSPQVGDSNQPQHF.

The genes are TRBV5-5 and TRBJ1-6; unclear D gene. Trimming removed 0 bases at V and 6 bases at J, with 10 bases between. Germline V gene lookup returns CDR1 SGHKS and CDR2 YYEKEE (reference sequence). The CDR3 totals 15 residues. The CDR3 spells CASSLVQTINSPLHF. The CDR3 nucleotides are TGTGCCAGCAGCTTGGTGCAGACAATTAATTCACCCCTCCACTTT.

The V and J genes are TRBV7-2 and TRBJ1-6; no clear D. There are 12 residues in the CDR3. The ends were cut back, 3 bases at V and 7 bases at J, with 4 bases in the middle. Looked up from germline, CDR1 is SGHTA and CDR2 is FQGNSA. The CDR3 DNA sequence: TGTGCCAGCAGCTTTCGGAATTCACCCCTCCACTTT. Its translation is CASSFRNSPLHF.

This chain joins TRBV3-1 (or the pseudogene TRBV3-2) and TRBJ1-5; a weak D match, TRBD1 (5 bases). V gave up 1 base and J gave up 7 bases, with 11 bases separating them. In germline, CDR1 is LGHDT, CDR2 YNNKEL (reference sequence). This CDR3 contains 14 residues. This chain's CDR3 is CASSQVGQGQPQHF. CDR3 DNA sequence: TGTGCCAGCAGCCAAGTGGGGCAAGGCCAGCCCCAGCATTTT.

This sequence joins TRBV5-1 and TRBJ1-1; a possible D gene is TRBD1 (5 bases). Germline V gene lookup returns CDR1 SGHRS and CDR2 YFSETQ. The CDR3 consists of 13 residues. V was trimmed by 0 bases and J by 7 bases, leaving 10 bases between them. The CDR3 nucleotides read TGCGCCAGCAGCTTGGCGGGGGGACTTGAAGCTTTCTTT. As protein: CASSLAGGLEAFF.

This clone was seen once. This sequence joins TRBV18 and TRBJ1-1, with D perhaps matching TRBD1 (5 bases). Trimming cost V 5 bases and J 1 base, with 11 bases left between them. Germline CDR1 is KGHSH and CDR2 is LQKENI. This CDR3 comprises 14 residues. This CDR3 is CASSTKTANTEAFF. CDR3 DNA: TGTGCCAGCTCAACAAAGACAGCGAACACTGAAGCTTTCTTT.

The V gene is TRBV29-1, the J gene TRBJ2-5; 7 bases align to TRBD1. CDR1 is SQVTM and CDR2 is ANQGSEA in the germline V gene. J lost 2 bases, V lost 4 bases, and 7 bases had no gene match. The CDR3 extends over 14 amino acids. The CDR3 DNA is TGCAGCGTTGCCCGGGACAGAAGGCAAGAGACCCAGTACTTC. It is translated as CSVARDRRQETQYF.

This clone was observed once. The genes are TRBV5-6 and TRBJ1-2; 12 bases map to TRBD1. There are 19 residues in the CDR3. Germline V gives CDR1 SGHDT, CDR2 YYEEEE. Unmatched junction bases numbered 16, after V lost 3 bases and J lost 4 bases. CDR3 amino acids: CASSWRDGTGGPQGYGYTF. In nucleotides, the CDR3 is TGTGCCAGCAGCTGGAGGGATGGGACAGGGGGCCCCCAGGGCTATGGCTACACCTTC. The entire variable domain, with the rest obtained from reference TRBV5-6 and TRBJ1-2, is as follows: DAGVTQSPTHLIKTRGQQVTLRCSPKSGHDTVSWYQQALGQGPQFIFQYYEEEERQRGNFPDRFSGHQFPNYSSELNVNALLLGDSALYLCASSWRDGTGGPQGYGYTFGSGTRLTVV.

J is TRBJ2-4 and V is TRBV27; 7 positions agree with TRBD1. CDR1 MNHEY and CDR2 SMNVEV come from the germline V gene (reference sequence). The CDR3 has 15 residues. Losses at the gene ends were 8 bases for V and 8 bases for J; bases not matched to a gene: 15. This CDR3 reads CASGPGTGVIDIQYF. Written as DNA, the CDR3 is TGTGCCAGCGGCCCAGGAACAGGGGTAATTGACATTCAGTACTTC.

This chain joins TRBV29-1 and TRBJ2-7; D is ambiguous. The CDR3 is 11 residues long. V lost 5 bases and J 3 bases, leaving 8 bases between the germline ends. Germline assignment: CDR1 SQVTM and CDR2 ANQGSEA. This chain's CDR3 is CSVTSHYEQYF. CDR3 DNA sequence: TGCAGCGTTACCTCCCACTACGAGCAGTACTTC.

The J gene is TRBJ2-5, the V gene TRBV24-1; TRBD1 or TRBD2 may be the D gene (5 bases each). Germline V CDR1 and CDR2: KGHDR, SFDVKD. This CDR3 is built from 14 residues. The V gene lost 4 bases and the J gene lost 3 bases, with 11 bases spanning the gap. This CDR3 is CATSESGTEETQYF. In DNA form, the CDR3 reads TGTGCCACCAGTGAGTCCGGGACGGAAGAGACCCAGTACTTC.

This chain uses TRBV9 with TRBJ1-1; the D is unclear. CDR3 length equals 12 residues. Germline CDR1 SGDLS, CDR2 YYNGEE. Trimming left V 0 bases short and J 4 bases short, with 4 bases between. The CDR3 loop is CASSVGTTEAFF. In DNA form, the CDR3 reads TGTGCCAGCAGCGTAGGGACCACTGAAGCTTTCTTT.

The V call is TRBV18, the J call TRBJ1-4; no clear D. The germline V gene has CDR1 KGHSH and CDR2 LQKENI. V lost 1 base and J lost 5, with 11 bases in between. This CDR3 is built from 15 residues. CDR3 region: CASSPLAGSNEKLFF. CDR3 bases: TGTGCCAGCTCACCACTGGCTGGCAGCAATGAAAAACTGTTTTTT. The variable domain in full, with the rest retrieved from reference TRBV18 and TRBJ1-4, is NAGVMQNPRHLVRRRGQEARLRCSPMKGHSHVYWYRQLPEEGLKFMVYLQKENIIDESGMPKERFSAEFPKEGPSILRIQQVVRGDSAAYFCASSPLAGSNEKLFFGSGTQLSVL.